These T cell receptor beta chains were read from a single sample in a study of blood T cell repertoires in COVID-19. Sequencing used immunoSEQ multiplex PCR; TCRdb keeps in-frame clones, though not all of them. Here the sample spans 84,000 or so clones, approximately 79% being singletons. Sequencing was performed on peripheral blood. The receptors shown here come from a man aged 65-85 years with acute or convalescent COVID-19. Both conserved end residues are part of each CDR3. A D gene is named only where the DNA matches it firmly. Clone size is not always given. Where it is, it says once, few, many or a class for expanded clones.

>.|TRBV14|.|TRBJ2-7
TGTGCCAGCAGCCAAGGCCCCGGGCAGGACTACTACGAGCAGTACTTC
CASSQGPGQDYYEQYF
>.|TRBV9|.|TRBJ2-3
TGTGCCAGCAGCGTGGGCCCACGCACAGATACGCAGTATTTT
CASSVGPRTDTQYF
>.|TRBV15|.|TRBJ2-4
TGTGCCACCAGCAGAGAGCTCGGGGGTGGCATTCAGTACTTC
CATSRELGGGIQYF
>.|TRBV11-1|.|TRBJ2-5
TGTGCCAGCAGCTCTAACAGGGAAACCCAGTACTTC
CASSSNRETQYF
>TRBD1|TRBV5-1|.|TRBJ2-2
TGCGCCAGCAGCTGGAGTGACAGGGGGGCCGGGGAGCTGTTTTTT
CASSWSDRGAGELFF
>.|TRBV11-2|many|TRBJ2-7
TGTGCCAGCAGCTCCCTCTACGAGCAGTACTTC
CASSSLYEQYF
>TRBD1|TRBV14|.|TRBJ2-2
TGTGCCAGCAGGCAACAGGGGGTCTACGGGGAGCTGTTTTTT
CASRQQGVYGELFF
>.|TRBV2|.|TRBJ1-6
TGTGCCAGCAGTTTAGGAGGTACCTATAATTCACCCCTCCACTTT
CASSLGGTYNSPLHF
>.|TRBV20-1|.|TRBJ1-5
TGCAGTGCTAATGACGGGACAAATCGGCCCCAGCATTTT
CSANDGTNRPQHF
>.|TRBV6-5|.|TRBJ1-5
TGTGCCAGCAGCCGACAGGAGAATCAGCCCCAGCATTTT
CASSRQENQPQHF
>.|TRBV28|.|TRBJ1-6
TGTGCCAGCAGTTTGCCAGGGGACTCACCCCTCCACTTT
CASSLPGDSPLHF
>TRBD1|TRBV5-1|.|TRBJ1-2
TGCGCCAGCAGCGAAAGGGGGCGGGAAGGCTACACCTTC
CASSERGREGYTF
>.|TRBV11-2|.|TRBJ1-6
TGTGCCAGCAGCAAAGGAGGGAACTATAATTCACCCCTCCACTTT
CASSKGGNYNSPLHF
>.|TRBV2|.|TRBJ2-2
TGTGCCAGCAGTCCCCCTGACAGGAGAAACACCGGGGAGCTGTTTTTT
CASSPPDRRNTGELFF
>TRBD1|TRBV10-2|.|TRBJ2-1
TGCGCCAGCCGCGAGGGGGCTTTCTTCTCCTACAATGAGCAGTTCTTC
CASREGAFFSYNEQFF
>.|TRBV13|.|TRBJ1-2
TGTGCCAGCAGCCTATCAGTCGGAGACTATGGCTACACCTTC
CASSLSVGDYGYTF
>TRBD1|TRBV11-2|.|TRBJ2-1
TGTGCCAGCAGCTTAGCAGGACAGGGGAATGAGCAGTTCTTC
CASSLAGQGNEQFF
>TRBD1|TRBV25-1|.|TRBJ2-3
TGTGCCAGCAGCCGAGGGGACAGGCGTGCAGATACGCAGTATTTT
CASSRGDRRADTQYF
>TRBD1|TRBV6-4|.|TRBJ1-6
TGTGCCAGGACAGGGAGCTCCTATAATTCACCCCTCCACTTT
CARTGSSYNSPLHF
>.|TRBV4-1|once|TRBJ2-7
TGCGCCAGCAGCCAGATCGGCAGGGCGGACAACGAGCAGTACTTC
CASSQIGRADNEQYF
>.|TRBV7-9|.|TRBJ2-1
TGTGCCAGCAGCCCTCCAGGGGCTACCATTTACAATGAGCAGTTCTTC
CASSPPGATIYNEQFF
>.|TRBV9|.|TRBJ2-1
TGTGCCAGCAGCGTAGAATTCTATGAGCAGTTCTTC
CASSVEFYEQFF
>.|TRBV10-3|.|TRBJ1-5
TGTGCCATCAGTGAAATCCGGGAGCTAGGTCAGCCCCAGCATTTT
CAISEIRELGQPQHF
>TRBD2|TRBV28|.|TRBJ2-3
TGTGCCAGCAGTTCGGGACTAGCGGGGCCCTCGGATACGCAGTATTTT
CASSSGLAGPSDTQYF
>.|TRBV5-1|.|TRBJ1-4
TGCGCCAGCAGCTCGGTCCCCATGGAAAAACTGTTTTTT
CASSSVPMEKLFF
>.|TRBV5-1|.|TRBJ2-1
TGCGCCAGCTCCTTACCAGGGAATGAGCAGTTCTTC
CASSLPGNEQFF
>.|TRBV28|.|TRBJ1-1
TGTGCCAGCAGTCCCCAGACAGTCATGAACACTGAAGCTTTCTTT
CASSPQTVMNTEAFF